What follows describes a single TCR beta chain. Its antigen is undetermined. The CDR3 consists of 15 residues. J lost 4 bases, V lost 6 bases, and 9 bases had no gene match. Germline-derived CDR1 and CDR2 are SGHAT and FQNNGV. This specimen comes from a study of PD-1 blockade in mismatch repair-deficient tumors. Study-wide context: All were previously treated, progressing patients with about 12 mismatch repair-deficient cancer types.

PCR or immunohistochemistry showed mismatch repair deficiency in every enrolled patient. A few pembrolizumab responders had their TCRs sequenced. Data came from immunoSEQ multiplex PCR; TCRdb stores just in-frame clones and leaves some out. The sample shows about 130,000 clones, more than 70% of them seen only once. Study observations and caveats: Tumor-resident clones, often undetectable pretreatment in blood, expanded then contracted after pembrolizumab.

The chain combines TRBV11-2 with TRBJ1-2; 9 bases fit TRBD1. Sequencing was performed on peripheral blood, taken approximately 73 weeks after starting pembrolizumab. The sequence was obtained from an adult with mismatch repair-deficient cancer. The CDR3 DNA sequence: TGTGCCAGCAGTCCTGGGACAGGGATGGGCTATGGCTACACCTTC. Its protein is CASSPGTGMGYGYTF.